This TCR beta chain was observed in a study of blood T cells in healthy people across ages. Per-sample PBMC isolation yielded at least 7 million cells. A J-beta primer mix and a sample-barcoded 5' primer were used in a second PCR of about 7 to 11 cycles. One entry per CDR3 protein, called by TCRdb with MiXCR from the 5' RACE reads. The sample has 1.5 million to 1.9 million distinct CDR3 sequences; less than 45% are singletons. V was pared by 4 bases and J by 9 bases, with 10 bases between. Germline V gives CDR1 LGHDT, CDR2 YNNKEL (reference sequence). This CDR3 contains 12 residues. The sequenced material came from blood. The rearrangement joins TRBV3-1 to TRBJ2-1; D is unclear. This clonotype was obtained from a woman between 18 and 29 years old in good health. The CDR3 protein is CASSLYLGEQFF. CDR3 sequence (DNA): TGTGCCAGCAGCCTATACTTAGGTGAGCAGTTCTTC.